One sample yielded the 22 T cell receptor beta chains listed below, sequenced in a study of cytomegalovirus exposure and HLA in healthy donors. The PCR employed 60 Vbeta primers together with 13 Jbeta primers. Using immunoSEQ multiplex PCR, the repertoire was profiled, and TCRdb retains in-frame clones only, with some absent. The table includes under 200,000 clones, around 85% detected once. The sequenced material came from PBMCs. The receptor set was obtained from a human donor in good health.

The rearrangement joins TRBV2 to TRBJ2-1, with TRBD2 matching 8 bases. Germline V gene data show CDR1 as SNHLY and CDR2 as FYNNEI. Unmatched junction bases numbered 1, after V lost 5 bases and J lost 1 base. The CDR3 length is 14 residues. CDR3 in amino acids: CASSSSGSYNEQFF. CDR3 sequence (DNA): TGTGCCAGCAGTTCTAGCGGGTCCTACAATGAGCAGTTCTTC.

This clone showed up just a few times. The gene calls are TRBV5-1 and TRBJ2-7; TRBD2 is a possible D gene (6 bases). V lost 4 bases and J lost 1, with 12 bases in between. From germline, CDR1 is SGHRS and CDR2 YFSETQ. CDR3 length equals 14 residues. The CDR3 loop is CASSAGTGSYEQYF. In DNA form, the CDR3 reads TGCGCCAGCAGCGCCGGGACTGGATCCTACGAGCAGTACTTC.

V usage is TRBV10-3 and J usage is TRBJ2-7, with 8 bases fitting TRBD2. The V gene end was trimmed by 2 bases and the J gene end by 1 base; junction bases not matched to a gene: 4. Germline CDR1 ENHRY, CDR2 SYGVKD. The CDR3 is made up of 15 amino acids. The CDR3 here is CAISEKSGGSYEQYF. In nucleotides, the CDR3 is TGTGCCATCAGTGAGAAGAGCGGGGGTTCCTACGAGCAGTACTTC.

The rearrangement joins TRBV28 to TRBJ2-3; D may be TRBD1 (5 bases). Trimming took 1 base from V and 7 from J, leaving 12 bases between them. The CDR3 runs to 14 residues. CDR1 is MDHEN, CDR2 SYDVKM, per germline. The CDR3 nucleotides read TGTGCCAGCAGTTTATCGGCAGGGCATTATACGCAGTATTTT. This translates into CASSLSAGHYTQYF.

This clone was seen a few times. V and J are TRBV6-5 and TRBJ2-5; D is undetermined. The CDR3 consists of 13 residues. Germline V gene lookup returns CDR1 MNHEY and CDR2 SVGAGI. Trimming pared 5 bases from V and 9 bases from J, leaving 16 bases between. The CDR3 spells CASSQFLVSAQYF. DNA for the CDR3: TGTGCCAGCAGTCAATTTTTAGTGTCGGCCCAGTACTTC.

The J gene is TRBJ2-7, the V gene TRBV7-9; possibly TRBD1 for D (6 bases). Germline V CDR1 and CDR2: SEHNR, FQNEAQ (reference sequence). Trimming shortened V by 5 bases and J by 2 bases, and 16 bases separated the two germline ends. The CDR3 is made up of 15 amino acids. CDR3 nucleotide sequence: TGTGCCAGCAGCCACCCGGGGACAAGGCCCTACGAGCAGTACTTC. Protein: CASSHPGTRPYEQYF.

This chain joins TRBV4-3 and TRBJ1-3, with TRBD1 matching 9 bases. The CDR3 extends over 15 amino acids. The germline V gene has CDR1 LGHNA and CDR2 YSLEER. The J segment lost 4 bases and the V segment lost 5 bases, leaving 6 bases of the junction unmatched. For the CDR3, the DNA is TGCGCCAGCAGCGCCTGGACAGGGGACGGAAACACCATATATTTT. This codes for CASSAWTGDGNTIYF.

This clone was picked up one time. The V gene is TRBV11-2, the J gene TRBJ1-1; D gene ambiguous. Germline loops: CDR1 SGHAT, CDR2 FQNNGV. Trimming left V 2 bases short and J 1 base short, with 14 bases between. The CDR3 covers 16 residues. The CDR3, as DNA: TGTGCCAGCAGCTTAACGGCCAACGGGAGGAACACTGAAGCTTTCTTT. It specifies CASSLTANGRNTEAFF.

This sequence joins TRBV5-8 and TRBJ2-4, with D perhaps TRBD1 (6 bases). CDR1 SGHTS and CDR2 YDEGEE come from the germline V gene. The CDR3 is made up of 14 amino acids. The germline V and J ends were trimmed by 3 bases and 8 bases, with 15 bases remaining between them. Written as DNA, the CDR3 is TGTGCCAGCAGCTCAGGGGTATTCTTGGACATTCAGTACTTC. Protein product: CASSSGVFLDIQYF.

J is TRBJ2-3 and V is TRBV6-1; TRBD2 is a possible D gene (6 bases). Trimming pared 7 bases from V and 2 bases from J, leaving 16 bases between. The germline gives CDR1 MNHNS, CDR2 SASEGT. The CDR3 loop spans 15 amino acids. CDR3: CASTQGAGTTDTQYF. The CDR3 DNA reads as TGTGCCAGCACCCAAGGGGCGGGGACCACAGATACGCAGTATTTT.

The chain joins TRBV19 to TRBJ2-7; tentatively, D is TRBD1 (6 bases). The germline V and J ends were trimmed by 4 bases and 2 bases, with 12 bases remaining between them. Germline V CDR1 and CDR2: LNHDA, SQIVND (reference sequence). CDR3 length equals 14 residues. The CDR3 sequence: CASSTRTVTYEQYF. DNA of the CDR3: TGTGCCAGTAGTACCCGGACAGTGACCTACGAGCAGTACTTC.

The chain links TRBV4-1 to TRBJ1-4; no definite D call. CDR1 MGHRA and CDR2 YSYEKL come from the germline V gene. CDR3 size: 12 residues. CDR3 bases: TGCGGTCCGGGTCCCCCGCGTGAAAAACTGTTTTTT. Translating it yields CGPGPPREKLFF.

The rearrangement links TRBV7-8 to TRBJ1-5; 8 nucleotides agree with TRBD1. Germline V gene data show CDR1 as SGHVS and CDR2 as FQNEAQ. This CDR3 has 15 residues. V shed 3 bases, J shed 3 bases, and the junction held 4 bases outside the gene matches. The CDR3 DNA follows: TGTGCCAGCAGCTTTCGGACAGGGAACAATCAGCCCCAGCATTTT. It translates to CASSFRTGNNQPQHF.

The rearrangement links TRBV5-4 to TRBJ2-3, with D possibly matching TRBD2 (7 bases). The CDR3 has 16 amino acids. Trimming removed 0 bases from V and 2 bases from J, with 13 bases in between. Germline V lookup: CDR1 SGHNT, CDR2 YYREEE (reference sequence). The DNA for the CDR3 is TGTGCCAGCAGCTTGGGGTGGGGGGGCCTCACAGATACGCAGTATTTT. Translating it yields CASSLGWGGLTDTQYF. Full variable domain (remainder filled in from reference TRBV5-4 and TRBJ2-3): ETGVTQSPTHLIKTRGQQVTLRCSSQSGHNTVSWYQQALGQGPQFIFQYYREEENGRGNFPPRFSGLQFPNYSSELNVNALELDDSALYLCASSLGWGGLTDTQYFGPGTRLTVL.

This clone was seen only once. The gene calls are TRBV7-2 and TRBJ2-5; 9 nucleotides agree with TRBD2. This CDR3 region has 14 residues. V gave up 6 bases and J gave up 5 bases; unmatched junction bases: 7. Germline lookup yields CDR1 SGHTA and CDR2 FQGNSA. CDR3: CASRRTSVWETQYF. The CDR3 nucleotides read TGTGCCAGCAGGCGGACTAGCGTATGGGAGACCCAGTACTTC.

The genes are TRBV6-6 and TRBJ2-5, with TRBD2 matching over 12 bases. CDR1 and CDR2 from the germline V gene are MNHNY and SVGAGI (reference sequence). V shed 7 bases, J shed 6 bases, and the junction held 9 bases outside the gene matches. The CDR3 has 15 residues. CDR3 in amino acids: CASMASGGGVQTQYF. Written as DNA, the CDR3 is TGTGCCAGCATGGCTAGCGGGGGGGGTGTCCAGACCCAGTACTTC.

The CDR3 sequence is CASSLLAGVADTQYF. In nucleotides, the CDR3 is TGTGCCAGCAGCTTACTAGCGGGGGTGGCAGATACGCAGTATTTT. V usage is TRBV7-6 and J usage is TRBJ2-3, with 10 bases lining up with TRBD2. Germline CDR1 SGHVS, CDR2 FNYEAQ. This CDR3 has 15 amino acids. The J segment lost 4 bases and the V segment lost 2 bases, leaving 3 bases of the junction unmatched.

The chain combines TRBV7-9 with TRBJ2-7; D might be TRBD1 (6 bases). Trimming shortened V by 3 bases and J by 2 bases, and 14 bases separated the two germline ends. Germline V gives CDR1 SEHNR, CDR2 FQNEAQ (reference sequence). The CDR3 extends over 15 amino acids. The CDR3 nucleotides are TGTGCCAGCAGCTTCGACCCGACAGGCACCTACGAGCAGTACTTC. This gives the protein CASSFDPTGTYEQYF.

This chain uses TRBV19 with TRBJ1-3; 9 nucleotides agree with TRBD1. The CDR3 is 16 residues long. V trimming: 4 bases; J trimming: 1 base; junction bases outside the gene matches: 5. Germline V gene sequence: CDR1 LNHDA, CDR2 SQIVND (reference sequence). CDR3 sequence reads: CASSTTGGKSGNTIYF. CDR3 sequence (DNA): TGTGCCAGTAGTACCACAGGGGGCAAGTCTGGAAACACCATATATTTT.

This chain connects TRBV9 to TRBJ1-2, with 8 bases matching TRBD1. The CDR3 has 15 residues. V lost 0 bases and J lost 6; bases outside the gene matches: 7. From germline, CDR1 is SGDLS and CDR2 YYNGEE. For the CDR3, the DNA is TGTGCCAGCAGCGTAGATCCTCAGGGGGCCGATGGCTACACCTTC. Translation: CASSVDPQGADGYTF. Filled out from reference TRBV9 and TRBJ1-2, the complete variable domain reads DSGVTQTPKHLITATGQRVTLRCSPRSGDLSVYWYQQSLDQGLQFLIQYYNGEERAKGNILERFSAQQFPDLHSELNLSSLELGDSALYFCASSVDPQGADGYTFGSGTRLTVV.

The CDR3 is CASSLGGGREGYEQYF. CDR3 bases: TGTGCCAGCAGCTTGGGGGGAGGGAGGGAAGGCTACGAGCAGTACTTC. V gene TRBV5-6 combines with J gene TRBJ2-7; 7 nucleotides agree with TRBD2. Germline V gives CDR1 SGHDT, CDR2 YYEEEE. V trimming: 0 bases; J trimming: 3 bases; junction bases outside the gene matches: 9. The CDR3 has 16 residues.

As DNA, the CDR3 is TGTGCCAGCAGTTCCATCGACAGCTACAATGAGCAGTTCTTC. It is translated as CASSSIDSYNEQFF. This sequence joins TRBV6-5 and TRBJ2-1; D might be TRBD1 (5 bases). V was shortened by 4 bases and J by 3 bases, with 10 bases between the two germline ends. The CDR3 has 14 residues. Germline CDR1 MNHEY, CDR2 SVGAGI.